The 20 T cell receptor beta chains below were found in one sample sequenced in a study of graft-versus-host responses after intestinal transplantation. These receptors' antigens are unknown. Generated by immunoSEQ multiplex PCR, the TCRdb table keeps only in-frame clones and is missing some. This sample has 100,000 to 130,000 clones; approximately 88% occur once, and the top ten carry 0.6% to 0.8%. The sequenced sample was unstimulated CD4+ T cells sorted from spleen or lymph node cells, obtained before transplant. These receptor sequences come from a human donor who was the organ donor for an intestinal transplant.

This clone came up once. The V call is TRBV6-5, the J call TRBJ2-3; D ambiguous. Germline V gene sequence: CDR1 MNHEY, CDR2 SVGAGI. There are 13 residues in the CDR3. V was pared by 2 bases and J by 5 bases, with 8 bases between. CDR3 nucleotides: TGTGCCAGCAGTTACGGCGTACGAGATACGCAGTATTTT. Protein product: CASSYGVRDTQYF.

This clone was observed a single time. This sequence joins TRBV4-1 and TRBJ1-1; D unresolved. CDR1 is MGHRA and CDR2 is YSYEKL in the germline V gene. V lost 1 base to trimming and J lost 5 bases, with 14 bases between them. The length of the CDR3 is 15 residues. CDR3 in amino acids: CASSQGTARVTEAFF. CDR3 in DNA: TGCGCCAGCAGCCAAGGCACGGCGAGAGTGACTGAAGCTTTCTTT.

This clone appeared a single time. The chain combines TRBV10-1 with TRBJ2-3; D may be TRBD2 (5 bases). Trimming shortened V by 4 bases and J by 7 bases, and 12 bases separated the two germline ends. Per the germline V gene, CDR1 is WNHNN and CDR2 is SYGVQD (reference sequence). This CDR3 contains 13 residues. As DNA, the CDR3 is TGCGCCAGCAGTGGAGCGGCGGGCAATACGCAGTATTTT. It specifies CASSGAAGNTQYF.

The chain couples TRBV10-1 to TRBJ2-1, with D perhaps TRBD1 (7 bases). The CDR3 is 15 amino acids. With 5 bases removed from V and 2 bases from J, the gap between germline ends came to 13 bases. The germline gives CDR1 WNHNN, CDR2 SYGVQD (reference sequence). The CDR3 DNA reads as TGCGCCAGCAGTCAGGGGGGCCTGGCCTACAATGAGCAGTTCTTC. It specifies CASSQGGLAYNEQFF.

The V call is TRBV6-1, the J call TRBJ2-3; TRBD1 or TRBD2 may be the D gene (5 bases each). This CDR3 region has 14 residues. Trimming cost V 9 bases and J 0 bases, with 13 bases left between them. Germline V gene sequence: CDR1 MNHNS, CDR2 SASEGT. The CDR3 region is CASLEGSSTDTQYF. DNA of the CDR3: TGTGCCAGTCTCGAGGGGTCTAGCACAGATACGCAGTATTTT.

The V gene is TRBV5-1, the J gene TRBJ1-1; TRBD1 is a possible D gene (5 bases). V gave up 4 bases and J gave up 4 bases, with 17 bases separating them. CDR1 is SGHRS and CDR2 is YFSETQ in the germline V gene. This CDR3 region has 15 residues. CDR3 nucleotide sequence: TGCGCCAGCAGCCTAATCTCACCCGGGACCACTGAAGCTTTCTTT. Protein sequence: CASSLISPGTTEAFF.

The chain uses TRBV5-1 and TRBJ2-1; D possibly corresponds to TRBD1 (6 bases). Trimming removed 2 bases at V and 7 bases at J, with 10 bases between. CDR1 SGHRS and CDR2 YFSETQ come from the germline V gene. The CDR3 sequence is 13 residues long. As DNA, the CDR3 is TGCGCCAGCAGCTTCCCAGGGGCGAATGAGCAGTTCTTC. The encoded protein is CASSFPGANEQFF.

This clone was seen a single time. This chain joins TRBV5-1 and TRBJ1-1, with 7 bases matching TRBD1. CDR1 is SGHRS, CDR2 YFSETQ, per germline. This CDR3 has 16 amino acids. After removal of 0 bases from V and 1 base from J, the junction contained 6 bases not matched to a gene. The CDR3 DNA follows: TGCGCCAGCAGCTTGGGGTCCTACAGGGGGAACACTGAAGCTTTCTTT. Translation: CASSLGSYRGNTEAFF. Complete variable domain (other parts from reference TRBV5-1 and TRBJ1-1): KAGVTQTPRYLIKTRGQQVTLSCSPISGHRSVSWYQQTPGQGLQFLFEYFSETQRNKGNFPGRFSGRQFSNSRSEMNVSTLELGDSALYLCASSLGSYRGNTEAFFGQGTRLTVV.

The CDR3 is CASGPLGDSAAFF. CDR3 DNA: TGTGCTAGTGGTCCGCTGGGAGACTCGGCAGCTTTCTTT. V and J are TRBV12-5 and TRBJ1-1; D remains unclear. V lost 5 bases, J lost 10 bases, and 17 bases lay in between. Looked up from germline, CDR1 is LGHNT and CDR2 is FRNRAP. CDR3 size: 13 residues.

This chain joins TRBV30 and TRBJ2-1; TRBD2 matches at 9 bases. The V gene end was trimmed by 2 bases and the J gene end by 3 bases; junction bases not matched to a gene: 2. Germline V gives CDR1 GTSNPN, CDR2 SVGIG (reference sequence). The CDR3 consists of 14 residues. The CDR3 is CAWSSTSGYNEQFF. Written as DNA, the CDR3 is TGTGCCTGGAGTTCGACTAGCGGCTACAATGAGCAGTTCTTC.

The chain employs TRBV11-2 and TRBJ2-3; 8 nucleotides agree with TRBD2. The CDR3 extends over 13 amino acids. CDR1 is SGHAT, CDR2 FQNNGV, per germline. V lost 4 bases and J lost 8; bases outside the gene matches: 5. CDR3 sequence (DNA): TGTGCCAGCAGCTCGGGGGGGCAGGGTACGCAGTATTTT. This translates into CASSSGGQGTQYF.

The chain has TRBV15 and TRBJ2-7; 10 bases align to TRBD1. CDR1 is LNHNV, CDR2 YYDKDF, per germline (reference sequence). CDR3 length: 15 residues. V lost 3 bases to trimming and J lost 5 bases; unmatched junction nucleotides: 7. CDR3 amino acids: CATSRAGTGAHEQYF. CDR3 coding DNA: TGTGCCACCAGCAGGGCCGGGACAGGGGCCCACGAGCAGTACTTC.

J is TRBJ1-3 and V is TRBV10-3; D gene uncertain. Germline-derived CDR1 and CDR2 are ENHRY and SYGVKD. Trimming pared 2 bases from V and 0 bases from J, leaving 8 bases between. The CDR3 sequence is 15 residues long. CDR3 in amino acids: CAISEIRSSGNTIYF. Written as DNA, the CDR3 is TGTGCCATCAGTGAGATCCGGAGCTCTGGAAACACCATATATTTT.

The chain has TRBV2 and TRBJ2-5, with D perhaps TRBD1 (5 bases). The CDR3 is 12 residues long. Germline values: CDR1 SNHLY, CDR2 FYNNEI. With 6 bases removed from V and 5 bases from J, the gap between germline ends came to 10 bases. Written as DNA, the CDR3 is TGTGCCAGCAGGGACACTGGGGAGACCCAGTACTTC. This translates into CASRDTGETQYF.

The CDR3 here is CASSGTSEGVEQFF. The CDR3 bases are TGCGCCAGCAGTGGCACTAGCGAGGGCGTTGAGCAGTTCTTC. The chain recombines TRBV5-1 with TRBJ2-1, with 7 positions matching TRBD2. The V segment lost 5 bases and the J segment 9 bases; nucleotides outside the gene matches: 11. CDR3 length: 14 residues. CDR1 and CDR2 from the germline V gene are SGHRS and YFSETQ.

As concerns this clone: An end of the junction does not agree with germline; a read error may underlie this. The same CDR3 arises from other DNA sequences in this sample as well. This chain joins TRBV2 and TRBJ2-7; perhaps TRBD1 as D (5 bases). The germline CDR1 and CDR2 sequences are SNHLY and FYNNEI. This CDR3 has 13 amino acids. The CDR3 protein is CASSGGGPYEQYF. CDR3 DNA sequence: TGTGCCAGCAGTGGGGGCGGACCCTACGAGCAGTACTTT. The full variable domain, rest sourced from reference TRBV2 and TRBJ2-7, is EPEVTQTPSHQVTQMGQEVILRCVPISNHLYFYWYRQILGQKVEFLVSFYNNEISEKSEIFDDQFSVERPDGSNFTLKIRSTKLEDSAMYFCASSGGGPYEQYFGPGTRLTVT.

The V call is TRBV4-2, the J call TRBJ1-4; a possible D gene is TRBD1 (6 bases). This CDR3 is 17 amino acids long. Trimming removed 1 base at V and 5 bases at J, with 17 bases between. CDR1 is LGHNA and CDR2 is YNFKEQ in the germline V gene. CDR3 coding DNA: TGTGCCAGCAGCCAAGCGTTGGGGGCAGAGGAAAATGAAAAACTGTTTTTT. Amino acids: CASSQALGAEENEKLFF.

V usage is TRBV28 and J usage is TRBJ1-2; D is uncertain. Germline CDR1 is MDHEN and CDR2 is SYDVKM. The CDR3 length is 13 residues. V dropped 1 base and J dropped 5 bases, with 8 bases sitting between them. The CDR3 nucleotides read TGTGCCAGCAGTTTATCGGAGGTGTATGGCTACACCTTC. Encoded protein: CASSLSEVYGYTF.

The sample holds a few counts of this clone. J is TRBJ1-1 and V is TRBV7-9; unclear D gene. CDR1 and CDR2 (germline): SEHNR, FQNEAQ (reference sequence). V lost 5 bases to trimming and J lost 0 bases, with 13 bases between them. The CDR3 has 15 residues. In DNA, the CDR3 is TGTGCCAGCAGCGCTAGGATGCGCCTGAACACTGAAGCTTTCTTT. Translating it yields CASSARMRLNTEAFF.

The rearrangement joins TRBV11-3 to TRBJ2-7, with a weak D call TRBD2 (7 bases). CDR1 SGHNT and CDR2 YENEEA come from the germline V gene. This CDR3 has 15 residues. V was shortened by 5 bases and J by 2 bases, with 16 bases between the two germline ends. The CDR3 DNA follows: TGTGCCAGCAGCCCGGGGGGCGCGGGCCCCTACGAGCAGTACTTC. Protein: CASSPGGAGPYEQYF.